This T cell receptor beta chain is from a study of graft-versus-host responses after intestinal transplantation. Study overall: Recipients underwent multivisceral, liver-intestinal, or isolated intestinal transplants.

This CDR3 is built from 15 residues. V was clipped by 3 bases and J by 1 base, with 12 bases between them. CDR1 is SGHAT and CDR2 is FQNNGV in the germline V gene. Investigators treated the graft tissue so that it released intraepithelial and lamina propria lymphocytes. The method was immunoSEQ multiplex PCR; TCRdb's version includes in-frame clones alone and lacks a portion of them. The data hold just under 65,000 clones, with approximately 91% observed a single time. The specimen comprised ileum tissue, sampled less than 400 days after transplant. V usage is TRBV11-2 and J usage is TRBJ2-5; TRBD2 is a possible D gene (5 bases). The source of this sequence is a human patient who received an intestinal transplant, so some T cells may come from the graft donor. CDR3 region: CASSFSRRLQETQYF. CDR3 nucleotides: TGTGCCAGCAGCTTCTCGCGGAGGCTCCAAGAGACCCAGTACTTC. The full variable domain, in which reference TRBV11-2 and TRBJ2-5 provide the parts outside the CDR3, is EAGVAQSPRYKIIEKRQSVAFWCNPISGHATLYWYQQILGQGPKLLIQFQNNGVVDDSQLPKDRFSAERLKGVDSTLKIQPAKLEDSAVYLCASSFSRRLQETQYFGPGTRLLVL.